Listed below are T cell receptor beta chains from one sample, sequenced in a study of T cell repertoires in ileal Crohn's disease. TCRdb's copy holds only in-frame clones and misses some; the assay was immunoSEQ multiplex PCR. Of about 5,400 clones in the sample, 82% were seen once. The specimen sequenced was ileal tissue. The receptor source for this set is an adult with Crohn's disease. Each CDR3 is given with its conserved first and last residue. Each record gives: V gene, J gene, D gene, clone size, CDR3 protein, CDR3 DNA. A D gene is named only where the DNA matches it firmly. Not all rows give a size; the values are once, few, many and, for expanded clones, a class.

V gene: TRBV7-2
J gene: TRBJ2-7
D gene: TRBD1
clone size: NA
CDR3 protein: CASSAGTGDEQYF
CDR3 DNA: TGTGCCAGCAGCGCCGGGACAGGGGACGAGCAGTACTTC

V gene: TRBV29-1
J gene: TRBJ2-1
D gene: NA
clone size: once
CDR3 protein: CSVASNRNEQFF
CDR3 DNA: TGCAGCGTTGCGTCAAATCGAAATGAGCAGTTCTTC

V gene: TRBV7-3
J gene: TRBJ2-2
D gene: TRBD2
clone size: NA
CDR3 protein: CASSRSGGVPGELFF
CDR3 DNA: TGTGCCAGCAGCCGGAGCGGGGGGGTCCCCGGGGAGCTGTTTTTT

V gene: TRBV11-2
J gene: TRBJ1-1
D gene: NA
clone size: few
CDR3 protein: CASSTRGTSSPEAFF
CDR3 DNA: TGTGCCAGCAGTACCCGGGGAACAAGTTCCCCTGAAGCTTTCTTT

V gene: TRBV6-4
J gene: TRBJ2-5
D gene: TRBD2
clone size: NA
CDR3 protein: CARSQLARETQYF
CDR3 DNA: TGTGCCCGATCTCAACTAGCGAGGGAGACCCAGTACTTC

V gene: TRBV27
J gene: TRBJ2-5
D gene: TRBD2
clone size: NA
CDR3 protein: CASSLSGLAGLETQYF
CDR3 DNA: TGTGCCAGCAGTTTATCCGGACTAGCGGGATTAGAGACCCAGTACTTC

V gene: TRBV5-6
J gene: TRBJ1-1
D gene: TRBD1
clone size: NA
CDR3 protein: CASIRTGGFNTEAFF
CDR3 DNA: TGTGCCAGCATCCGGACAGGGGGCTTCAACACTGAAGCTTTCTTT

V gene: TRBV5-6
J gene: TRBJ2-1
D gene: TRBD1
clone size: NA
CDR3 protein: CASSSLGGQSYNEQFF
CDR3 DNA: TGTGCCAGCAGCTCCCTTGGGGGACAGTCTTACAATGAGCAGTTCTTC

V gene: TRBV28
J gene: TRBJ2-1
D gene: TRBD2
clone size: NA
CDR3 protein: CASSSIPGLADSYNEQFF
CDR3 DNA: TGTGCCAGCAGTTCAATCCCCGGACTAGCGGACTCCTACAATGAGCAGTTCTTC

V gene: TRBV4-1
J gene: TRBJ1-3
D gene: NA
clone size: NA
CDR3 protein: CASSTPRRGGNTIYF
CDR3 DNA: TGCGCCAGCAGCACCCCGAGGAGAGGTGGAAACACCATATATTTT

V gene: TRBV5-6
J gene: TRBJ2-3
D gene: TRBD1
clone size: NA
CDR3 protein: CASSKGQLSTDTQYF
CDR3 DNA: TGTGCCAGCAGCAAGGGACAGCTTAGCACAGATACGCAGTATTTT

V gene: TRBV28
J gene: TRBJ2-2
D gene: TRBD2
clone size: once
CDR3 protein: CASSRLAGEAGELFF
CDR3 DNA: TGTGCCAGCAGTAGACTAGCGGGAGAAGCCGGGGAGCTGTTTTTT

V gene: TRBV6-1
J gene: TRBJ2-3
D gene: TRBD2
clone size: NA
CDR3 protein: CASSLTSGTDTQYF
CDR3 DNA: TGTGCCAGCAGTCTGACTAGCGGGACAGATACGCAGTATTTT

V gene: TRBV27
J gene: TRBJ1-6
D gene: NA
clone size: NA
CDR3 protein: CASSITNPGNSPLHF
CDR3 DNA: TGTGCCAGCAGTATAACTAATCCGGGGAATTCACCCCTCCACTTT

V gene: TRBV7-3
J gene: TRBJ2-7
D gene: NA
clone size: once
CDR3 protein: CASSPGSAYEQYF
CDR3 DNA: TGTGCCAGCAGCCCGGGATCCGCCTACGAGCAGTACTTC

V gene: TRBV7-3
J gene: TRBJ2-1
D gene: TRBD1
clone size: NA
CDR3 protein: CASSLEGGREQFF
CDR3 DNA: TGTGCCAGCAGCCTTGAAGGGGGCCGGGAGCAGTTCTTC

V gene: TRBV7-9
J gene: TRBJ2-3
D gene: TRBD2
clone size: NA
CDR3 protein: CASSPDLSGGGGDTQYF
CDR3 DNA: TGTGCCAGCAGCCCAGACTTGAGCGGGGGGGGCGGGGATACGCAGTATTTT

V gene: TRBV30
J gene: TRBJ1-4
D gene: TRBD1
clone size: NA
CDR3 protein: CAWGRGQVATNEKLFF
CDR3 DNA: TGTGCCTGGGGGAGGGGACAGGTGGCAACTAATGAAAAACTGTTTTTT

V gene: TRBV2
J gene: TRBJ2-7
D gene: TRBD1
clone size: NA
CDR3 protein: CASSVDRGRFYEQYF
CDR3 DNA: TGTGCCAGCAGTGTGGACAGGGGGCGATTCTACGAGCAGTACTTC

V gene: TRBV9
J gene: TRBJ2-5
D gene: NA
clone size: NA
CDR3 protein: CASSVGDQETQYF
CDR3 DNA: TGTGCCAGCAGCGTAGGGGACCAAGAGACCCAGTACTTC

V gene: TRBV6-1
J gene: TRBJ2-7
D gene: TRBD2
clone size: NA
CDR3 protein: CASSEDTAGGPRIYEQYF
CDR3 DNA: TGTGCCAGCAGTGAAGACACAGCGGGGGGCCCTAGGATCTACGAGCAGTACTTC

V gene: TRBV29-1
J gene: TRBJ2-7
D gene: NA
clone size: NA
CDR3 protein: CSVERGQKQYF
CDR3 DNA: TGCAGCGTTGAAAGAGGACAGAAGCAGTACTTC

V gene: TRBV10-1
J gene: TRBJ2-5
D gene: NA
clone size: NA
CDR3 protein: CASSEHPGTSEETQYF
CDR3 DNA: TGCGCCAGCAGTGAGCACCCCGGGACGTCGGAAGAGACCCAGTACTTC

V gene: TRBV5-6
J gene: TRBJ1-2
D gene: TRBD1
clone size: NA
CDR3 protein: CASILDRNYGYTF
CDR3 DNA: TGTGCCAGCATCCTGGACAGGAACTATGGCTACACCTTC

V gene: TRBV6-6
J gene: TRBJ2-7
D gene: NA
clone size: once
CDR3 protein: CASGGGFYEQYF
CDR3 DNA: TGTGCCAGCGGGGGGGGCTTTTACGAGCAGTACTTC

V gene: TRBV7-2
J gene: TRBJ2-5
D gene: TRBD2
clone size: NA
CDR3 protein: CASSLNGGGMGETQYF
CDR3 DNA: TGTGCCAGCAGCTTAAACGGCGGGGGGATGGGTGAGACCCAGTACTTC

V gene: TRBV4-1
J gene: TRBJ1-2
D gene: TRBD1
clone size: NA
CDR3 protein: CASSQDSIRNRGSYGYTF
CDR3 DNA: TGCGCCAGCAGCCAAGACTCTATTCGGAACAGGGGAAGCTATGGCTACACCTTC

V gene: TRBV5-6
J gene: TRBJ2-3
D gene: NA
clone size: NA
CDR3 protein: CASTTTQLGDTQYF
CDR3 DNA: TGTGCCAGCACCACTACCCAGCTAGGAGATACGCAGTATTTT

V gene: TRBV28
J gene: TRBJ2-2
D gene: NA
clone size: NA
CDR3 protein: CASSPLTPPGELFF
CDR3 DNA: TGTGCCAGCAGTCCCTTGACCCCTCCCGGGGAGCTGTTTTTT

V gene: TRBV28
J gene: TRBJ2-7
D gene: NA
clone size: NA
CDR3 protein: CASSATNSYEQYF
CDR3 DNA: TGTGCCAGCAGCGCCACTAACTCCTACGAGCAGTACTTC

V gene: TRBV6-5
J gene: TRBJ2-2
D gene: NA
clone size: large
CDR3 protein: CASRRNGELFF
CDR3 DNA: TGTGCCAGCAGGAGAAACGGGGAGCTGTTTTTT

V gene: TRBV5-1
J gene: TRBJ2-3
D gene: TRBD2
clone size: NA
CDR3 protein: CASSLGLLAGGEDTQYF
CDR3 DNA: TGCGCCAGCAGCTTGGGATTGTTAGCGGGAGGAGAGGATACGCAGTATTTT

V gene: TRBV19
J gene: TRBJ2-1
D gene: TRBD2
clone size: few
CDR3 protein: CASSLTSGRANNEQFF
CDR3 DNA: TGTGCCAGTAGTCTCACTAGCGGGAGGGCCAACAATGAGCAGTTCTTC

V gene: TRBV6-4
J gene: TRBJ2-3
D gene: NA
clone size: NA
CDR3 protein: CASSDTGLDTQYF
CDR3 DNA: TGTGCCAGCAGTGACACAGGGTTAGATACGCAGTATTTT

V gene: TRBV5-6
J gene: TRBJ2-2
D gene: NA
clone size: NA
CDR3 protein: CASSLQRGEIGGELFF
CDR3 DNA: TGTGCCAGCAGCCTTCAGCGCGGCGAAATCGGCGGGGAGCTGTTTTTT

V gene: TRBV7-2
J gene: TRBJ2-5
D gene: TRBD2
clone size: few
CDR3 protein: CASSLGLAGPQETQYF
CDR3 DNA: TGTGCCAGCAGCTTGGGACTAGCGGGGCCCCAAGAGACCCAGTACTTC

V gene: TRBV5-4
J gene: TRBJ2-1
D gene: TRBD2
clone size: NA
CDR3 protein: CASSPSTSGVYNEQFF
CDR3 DNA: TGTGCCAGCAGCCCCTCCACTAGCGGGGTCTACAATGAGCAGTTCTTC

V gene: TRBV5-4
J gene: TRBJ1-1
D gene: NA
clone size: NA
CDR3 protein: CASSLEEGNTEAFF
CDR3 DNA: TGTGCCAGCAGCTTGGAGGAGGGGAACACTGAAGCTTTCTTT

V gene: TRBV2
J gene: TRBJ2-2
D gene: NA
clone size: NA
CDR3 protein: CASRGTAKTGELFF
CDR3 DNA: TGTGCCAGCAGGGGCACTGCAAAAACCGGGGAGCTGTTTTTT

V gene: TRBV7-9
J gene: TRBJ2-7
D gene: TRBD2
clone size: once
CDR3 protein: CASSLRAASGLYEQYF
CDR3 DNA: TGTGCCAGCAGCTTACGCGCGGCTAGCGGACTCTACGAGCAGTACTTC

V gene: TRBV29-1
J gene: TRBJ2-1
D gene: NA
clone size: NA
CDR3 protein: CSVVLGGTQFF
CDR3 DNA: TGCAGCGTTGTTTTAGGCGGGACACAGTTCTTC

V gene: TRBV10-2
J gene: TRBJ1-4
D gene: NA
clone size: NA
CDR3 protein: CASSGGSGEKLFF
CDR3 DNA: TGCGCCAGCAGTGGTGGGTCCGGTGAAAAACTGTTTTTT

V gene: TRBV7-8
J gene: TRBJ2-1
D gene: TRBD1
clone size: NA
CDR3 protein: CASSSRGMSDNEQFF
CDR3 DNA: TGTGCCAGCAGTTCCAGGGGGATGTCGGACAATGAGCAGTTCTTC

V gene: TRBV7-9
J gene: TRBJ2-5
D gene: NA
clone size: few
CDR3 protein: CASSSQGRYETQYF
CDR3 DNA: TGTGCCAGCAGCTCGCAGGGCCGGTACGAGACCCAGTACTTC

V gene: TRBV14
J gene: TRBJ2-3
D gene: TRBD2
clone size: NA
CDR3 protein: CASSPPRLAGAGDTQYF
CDR3 DNA: TGTGCCAGCAGCCCTCCAAGGCTAGCGGGGGCCGGGGATACGCAGTATTTT

V gene: TRBV10-3
J gene: TRBJ2-7
D gene: NA
clone size: once
CDR3 protein: CAISVDSGSRGEQYF
CDR3 DNA: TGTGCCATCAGTGTTGATTCGGGCTCTCGGGGCGAGCAGTACTTC

V gene: TRBV14
J gene: TRBJ2-2
D gene: NA
clone size: NA
CDR3 protein: CASSQDLPPGELFF
CDR3 DNA: TGTGCCAGCAGCCAAGATTTACCCCCCGGGGAGCTGTTTTTT

V gene: TRBV23-1
J gene: TRBJ2-5
D gene: NA
clone size: NA
CDR3 protein: CASSQETQYF
CDR3 DNA: TGCGCCAGCAGTCAAGAGACCCAGTACTTC

V gene: TRBV7-9
J gene: TRBJ2-7
D gene: NA
clone size: NA
CDR3 protein: CASSLEWREQYF
CDR3 DNA: TGTGCCAGCAGCTTAGAATGGCGCGAGCAGTACTTC

V gene: TRBV9
J gene: TRBJ1-1
D gene: TRBD1
clone size: NA
CDR3 protein: CASSVGVADRGSPEAFF
CDR3 DNA: TGTGCCAGCAGCGTAGGGGTGGCGGACAGGGGATCTCCTGAAGCTTTCTTT

V gene: TRBV19
J gene: TRBJ1-4
D gene: NA
clone size: NA
CDR3 protein: CASSMAEEKLFF
CDR3 DNA: TGTGCCAGTAGTATGGCGGAGGAAAAACTGTTTTTT

V gene: TRBV5-8
J gene: TRBJ1-1
D gene: NA
clone size: NA
CDR3 protein: CASSPVAVNTEAFF
CDR3 DNA: TGTGCCAGCAGCCCCGTGGCGGTGAACACTGAAGCTTTCTTT

V gene: TRBV5-8
J gene: TRBJ1-1
D gene: TRBD1
clone size: NA
CDR3 protein: CASSSWTGKKTEAFF
CDR3 DNA: TGTGCCAGCAGCTCTTGGACAGGGAAAAAGACTGAAGCTTTCTTT

V gene: TRBV6-4
J gene: TRBJ2-3
D gene: NA
clone size: NA
CDR3 protein: CASSDSEGADTQYF
CDR3 DNA: TGTGCCAGCAGTGACTCTGAAGGGGCGGATACGCAGTATTTT

V gene: TRBV5-4
J gene: TRBJ1-1
D gene: NA
clone size: NA
CDR3 protein: CASSSLGATEAFF
CDR3 DNA: TGTGCCAGCAGCAGTCTAGGTGCCACTGAAGCTTTCTTT

V gene: TRBV5-6
J gene: TRBJ2-1
D gene: NA
clone size: few
CDR3 protein: CASSLAGDSSYNEQFF
CDR3 DNA: TGTGCCAGCAGCTTGGCGGGGGACAGCTCCTACAATGAGCAGTTCTTC